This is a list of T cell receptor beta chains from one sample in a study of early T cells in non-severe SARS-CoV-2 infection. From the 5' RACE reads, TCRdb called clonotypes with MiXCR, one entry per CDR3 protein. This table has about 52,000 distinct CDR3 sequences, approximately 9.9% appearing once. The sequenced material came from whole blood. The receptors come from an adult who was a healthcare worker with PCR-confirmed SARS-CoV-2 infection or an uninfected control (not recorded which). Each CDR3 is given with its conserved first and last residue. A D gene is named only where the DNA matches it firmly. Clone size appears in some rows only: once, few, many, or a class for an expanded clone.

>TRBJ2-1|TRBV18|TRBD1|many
CASSPAPGTGYNEQFF
TGTGCCAGCTCACCGGCCCCCGGGACAGGATACAATGAGCAGTTCTTC
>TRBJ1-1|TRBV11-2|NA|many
CASRSEGTEAFF
TGTGCCAGCAGGTCGGAAGGCACTGAAGCTTTCTTT
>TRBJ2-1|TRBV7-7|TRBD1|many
CASSLNRGTGSNEQFF
TGTGCTAGCAGCTTAAATAGGGGGACAGGATCCAATGAGCAGTTCTTC
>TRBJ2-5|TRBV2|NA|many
CASTPGNQETQYF
TGTGCCAGCACGCCGGGGAACCAAGAGACCCAGTACTTC
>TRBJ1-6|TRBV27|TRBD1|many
CASSFRPQGLSSPLHF
TGTGCCAGCAGTTTCCGACCACAGGGGTTAAGTTCACCCCTCCACTTT
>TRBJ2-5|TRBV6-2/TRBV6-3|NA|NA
CASSYSKRETQYF
TGTGCCAGCAGTTACTCGAAAAGAGAGACCCAGTACTTC
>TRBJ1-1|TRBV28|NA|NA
CASGNTEAFF
TGTGCCTCAGGGAACACTGAAGCTTTCTTT
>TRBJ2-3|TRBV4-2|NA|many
CASSQVPGADTQYF
TGTGCCAGCAGCCAAGTCCCGGGCGCAGATACGCAGTATTTT
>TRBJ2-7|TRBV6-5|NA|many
CASSRLGEQYF
TGTGCCAGCAGTCGCCTTGGCGAGCAGTACTTC
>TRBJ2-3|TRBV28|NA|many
CASSLSRGSDTQYF
TGTGCCAGCAGTTTATCGCGGGGCTCAGATACGCAGTATTTT
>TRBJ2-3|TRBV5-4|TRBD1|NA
CASSYGQGMDTQYF
TGTGCCAGCAGCTACGGACAGGGGATGGATACGCAGTATTTT
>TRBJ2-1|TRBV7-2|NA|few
CASRPVGIWNEQFF
TGTGCCAGCAGGCCCGTTGGGATCTGGAATGAGCAGTTCTTC
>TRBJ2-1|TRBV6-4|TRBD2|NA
CASGLAGGNEQFF
TGTGCCAGTGGACTAGCGGGAGGCAATGAGCAGTTCTTC
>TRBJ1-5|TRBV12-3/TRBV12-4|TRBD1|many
CASSLTGGEPQHF
TGTGCCAGCAGTTTGACAGGGGGCGAGCCCCAGCATTTT
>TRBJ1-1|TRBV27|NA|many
CASSPIYLDRAFF
TGTGCCAGCAGTCCTATCTACCTGGATCGGGCTTTCTTT
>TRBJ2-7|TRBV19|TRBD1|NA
CASSTDRGTYEQYF
TGTGCCAGTTCCACGGACAGGGGGACCTACGAGCAGTACTTC
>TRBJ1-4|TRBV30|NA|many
CAWSRNEKLFF
TGTGCCTGGAGTCGAAATGAAAAACTGTTTTTT
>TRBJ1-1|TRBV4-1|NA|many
CASSRLGRVNTEAFF
TGCGCCAGCAGTCGGCTGGGCAGGGTGAACACTGAAGCTTTCTTT
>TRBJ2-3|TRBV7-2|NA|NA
CASSSGPRSPDTQYF
TGTGCCAGCAGCAGCGGGCCACGGAGCCCAGATACGCAGTATTTT
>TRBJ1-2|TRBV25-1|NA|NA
CASSAGGYYGYTF
TGTGCCAGCAGCGCTGGGGGGTACTATGGCTACACCTTC
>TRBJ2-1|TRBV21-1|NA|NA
CARGGGPEYNEQFF
TGTGCCAGGGGAGGAGGCCCGGAATACAATGAGCAGTTCTTC
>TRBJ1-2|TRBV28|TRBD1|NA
CASKQGASYGYTF
TGTGCCAGCAAGCAGGGGGCGTCCTATGGCTACACCTTC
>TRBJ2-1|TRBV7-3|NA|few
CASSLGHNNEQFF
TGTGCCAGCAGCTTAGGGCACAACAATGAGCAGTTCTTC
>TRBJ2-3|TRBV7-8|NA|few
CASSPVATPSTDTQYF
TGTGCCAGCAGCCCGGTGGCTACCCCTAGCACAGATACGCAGTATTTT
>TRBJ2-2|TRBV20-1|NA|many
CSARAGLSHGELFF
TGCAGTGCTAGAGCCGGACTAAGCCACGGGGAGCTGTTTTTT
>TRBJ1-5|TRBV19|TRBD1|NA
CATKNLPGGERRQPQHF
TGTGCCACCAAAAACCTTCCAGGGGGCGAGAGGCGTCAGCCCCAGCATTTT
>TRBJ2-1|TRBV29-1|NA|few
CSVRSYNEQFF
TGCAGCGTCCGCTCCTACAATGAGCAGTTCTTC
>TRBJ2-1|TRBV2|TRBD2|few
CASSDWGLASYEQFF
TGTGCCAGCAGTGATTGGGGACTAGCGTCATATGAGCAGTTCTTC
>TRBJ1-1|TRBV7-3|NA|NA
CASSLTWGSTEAFF
TGTGCCAGCAGCTTAACTTGGGGGTCCACTGAAGCTTTCTTT
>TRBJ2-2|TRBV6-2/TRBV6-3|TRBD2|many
CASSSRRREGNTGELFF
TGTGCCAGCAGTTCACGGCGTCGGGAGGGAAACACCGGGGAGCTGTTTTTT